These 26 T cell receptor beta chains share one sample of origin, sequenced in a study of beta chain features in type 1 diabetes. Every bit of the isolated RNA underwent reverse transcription, so sequencing read expressed TCRB transcripts. Measured with immunoSEQ multiplex PCR; TCRdb has only the in-frame clones, and not every one. The sample has approximately 340,000 clones; more than 13% are singletons. Sequencing input: naive CD4+ T cells from blood. These receptors all stem from a woman in her late teens or twenties in good health.

This clone was seen only a few times. The chain is built from TRBV6-5 and TRBJ1-1; D may be TRBD1 (6 bases). The CDR3 has 13 amino acids. V dropped 6 bases and J dropped 6 bases, with 14 bases sitting between them. Per germline, CDR1 MNHEY and CDR2 SVGAGI. CDR3 bases: TGTGCCAGCAGAGAGACAGGTTTAGCTGAAGCTTTCTTT. This codes for CASRETGLAEAFF.

The chain couples TRBV18 to TRBJ1-1; tentatively, D is TRBD1 (6 bases). Trimming cost V 5 bases and J 1 base, with 8 bases left between them. The CDR3 is 13 residues long. Germline V gives CDR1 KGHSH, CDR2 LQKENI. CDR3 sequence (DNA): TGTGCCAGCTCAGGACAGCCGAACACTGAAGCTTTCTTT. This translates into CASSGQPNTEAFF.

This clone was counted only a few times. The chain couples TRBV29-1 to TRBJ1-1, with unresolved D. Germline V gene lookup returns CDR1 SQVTM and CDR2 ANQGSEA. The CDR3 sequence is 13 residues long. Deletions cut 0 bases from V and 4 bases from J, with 9 bases between. The CDR3 loop is CSVEEGRSTEAFF. DNA for the CDR3: TGCAGCGTTGAAGAGGGCAGGTCCACTGAAGCTTTCTTT.

This chain joins TRBV28 and TRBJ2-3, with 12 bases aligning to TRBD2. CDR3 length: 16 amino acids. Germline assignment: CDR1 MDHEN and CDR2 SYDVKM. V lost 5 bases and J lost 5; bases outside the gene matches: 8. DNA of the CDR3: TGTGCCAGCAGTCCCGGACTAGCGGGACCCCGAGATACGCAGTATTTT. It codes for CASSPGLAGPRDTQYF.

This sequence joins TRBV27 and TRBJ2-1; possibly TRBD2 for D (5 bases). V lost 2 bases and J lost 6, with 17 bases in between. Germline CDR1 and CDR2: MNHEY and SMNVEV (reference sequence). The CDR3 has 16 residues. The CDR3, as DNA: TGTGCCAGCAGTTTAGGGGAGCGGCTCCGACCCAATGAGCAGTTCTTC. Its protein is CASSLGERLRPNEQFF.

The chain couples TRBV9 to TRBJ2-3; 7 bases fit TRBD2. From germline, CDR1 is SGDLS and CDR2 YYNGEE. The CDR3 is made up of 18 amino acids. Trimming at V came to 4 bases and at J to 0 bases, leaving 14 bases not matched to a gene. The CDR3 region is CASSIRRGSGLSTDTQYF. DNA of the CDR3: TGTGCCAGCAGCATCAGACGGGGTAGCGGGCTGAGCACAGATACGCAGTATTTT.

This clone was seen only a few times. The CDR3: CASSRKVGGQVGDTQYF. The CDR3 region has the DNA TGTGCCAGCAGCAGGAAGGTGGGGGGACAGGTAGGAGATACGCAGTATTTT. V usage is TRBV21-1 and J usage is TRBJ2-3; no check of the table's D call, TRBD1, against the DNA was made. TRBV21-1 is an annotated pseudogene. CDR3 length: 17 residues.

This clone occurred once. The chain has TRBV9 and TRBJ2-7, with 7 nucleotides matching TRBD1. Germline CDR1 is SGDLS and CDR2 is YYNGEE. Trimming at V came to 0 bases and at J to 2 bases, leaving 5 bases not matched to a gene. The CDR3 is 15 amino acids. The CDR3 nucleotides are TGTGCCAGCAGCGTAGCTACGGGACAGCCCTACGAGCAGTACTTC. Amino acids: CASSVATGQPYEQYF.

Here the CDR3 DNA reads TGTGCCAGCAGCTTAGGGGAGGCCTCGAACACTGAAGCTTTCTTT. This sequence encodes CASSLGEASNTEAFF. V is TRBV7-9 and J is TRBJ1-1; D gene ambiguous. Between the trimmed V and J ends, which lost 1 base and 1 base, there was a span of 10 bases. The CDR3 has 15 residues. In germline, CDR1 is SEHNR, CDR2 FQNEAQ (reference sequence). Complete variable domain (other parts from reference TRBV7-9 and TRBJ1-1): DTGVSQNPRHKITKRGQNVTFRCDPISEHNRLYWYRQTLGQGPEFLTYFQNEAQLEKSRLLSDRFSAERPKGSFSTLEIQRTEQGDSAMYLCASSLGEASNTEAFFGQGTRLTVV.

This clone occurred a few times. The J gene is TRBJ2-3, the V gene TRBV15; 9 nucleotides match TRBD2. The trim removed 9 bases at V and 5 bases at J, leaving 9 bases unmatched. Germline V gives CDR1 LNHNV, CDR2 YYDKDF (reference sequence). The CDR3 extends over 14 amino acids. The CDR3 DNA sequence: TGTGCCACGGAGAAGCGGGAGGCTCAAGATACGCAGTATTTT. Its translation is CATEKREAQDTQYF.

V gene TRBV27 combines with J gene TRBJ2-7, with 9 bases lining up with TRBD2. Germline V gene sequence: CDR1 MNHEY, CDR2 SMNVEV (reference sequence). The V gene end was trimmed by 5 bases and the J gene end by 3 bases; junction bases not matched to a gene: 8. This CDR3 region has 15 residues. CDR3 sequence (DNA): TGTGCCAGCAGTCCCGCCGGGACTAGCCGCTACGAGCAGTACTTC. Amino acids: CASSPAGTSRYEQYF.

This clone was observed a few times. The chain employs TRBV11-2 and TRBJ1-1, with 9 bases aligning to TRBD1. The CDR3 contains 17 residues. Losses at the gene ends were 3 bases for V and 7 bases for J; bases not matched to a gene: 15. Germline V gene data show CDR1 as SGHAT and CDR2 as FQNNGV. CDR3 protein: CASSFFAGTGFSSEAFF. In DNA, the CDR3 is TGTGCCAGCAGCTTCTTTGCCGGGACAGGGTTCAGTAGTGAAGCTTTCTTT.

The chain employs TRBV5-6 and TRBJ1-5; D not certain. V was trimmed by 1 base and J by 8 bases, leaving 13 bases between them. The CDR3 is 14 residues long. Per germline, CDR1 SGHDT and CDR2 YYEEEE. The CDR3, as DNA: TGTGCCAGCAGCTTGATGGATTGGAGGGAGCCCCAGCATTTT. It encodes CASSLMDWREPQHF.

This sequence joins TRBV7-2 and TRBJ2-3, with 10 bases fitting TRBD2. V trimming: 5 bases; J trimming: 4 bases; junction bases outside the gene matches: 6. Germline-derived CDR1 and CDR2 are SGHTA and FQGNSA. This CDR3 has 15 residues. The CDR3 nucleotides are TGTGCCAGCAGCCCGGGACTAGCGAGGGCAGATACGCAGTATTTT. Protein product: CASSPGLARADTQYF. The full variable domain, with the rest looked up from reference TRBV7-2 and TRBJ2-3, is GAGVSQSPSNKVTEKGKDVELRCDPISGHTALYWYRQSLGQGLEFLIYFQGNSAPDKSGLPSDRFSAERTGGSVSTLTIQRTQQEDSAVYLCASSPGLARADTQYFGPGTRLTVL.

This clone was seen a few times. The rearrangement links TRBV5-1 to TRBJ2-3; the D gene is possibly TRBD2 (6 bases). The CDR3 contains 16 residues. The germline CDR1 and CDR2 sequences are SGHRS and YFSETQ. The germline V and J ends were trimmed by 1 base and 0 bases, with 12 bases remaining between them. CDR3 nucleotides: TGCGCCAGCAGCTTGCTGTCCGGGACTAGCACAGATACGCAGTATTTT. As protein: CASSLLSGTSTDTQYF.

The rearrangement links TRBV28 to TRBJ2-2; D might be TRBD1 (5 bases). The CDR3 covers 15 residues. Trimming took 3 bases from V and 0 from J, leaving 8 bases between them. Per the germline V gene, CDR1 is MDHEN and CDR2 is SYDVKM. The CDR3 sequence: CASSFSTANTGELFF. CDR3 sequence (DNA): TGTGCCAGCAGTTTCTCGACAGCGAACACCGGGGAGCTGTTTTTT.

This chain uses TRBV18 with TRBJ1-1, with 8 bases identical to TRBD1. This CDR3 has 15 amino acids. Unmatched junction bases numbered 4, after V lost 3 bases and J lost 1 base. CDR1 and CDR2 from the germline V gene are KGHSH and LQKENI. The CDR3 nucleotides are TGTGCCAGCTCACCCGGGACAGGTAGGAACACTGAAGCTTTCTTT. Translation: CASSPGTGRNTEAFF.

The table lists this clone with a few counts. The CDR3 sequence: CAISESGQGVRYEQYF. The CDR3 nucleotides read TGTGCCATCAGTGAGTCTGGACAGGGGGTTCGGTACGAGCAGTACTTC. The gene calls are TRBV10-3 and TRBJ2-7; 10 bases agree with TRBD1. Looked up from germline, CDR1 is ENHRY and CDR2 is SYGVKD. This CDR3 has 16 residues. Trimming cost V 0 bases and J 4 bases; bases outside gene matches: 6.

V gene TRBV7-7 combines with J gene TRBJ2-1; the match to TRBD2 covers 10 bases. V shed 3 bases and J 7 bases; nucleotides not matched to a gene: 6. CDR1 is SSHAT, CDR2 FNYEAQ, per germline (reference sequence). CDR3 length: 15 residues. Here the CDR3 reads CASSLLAGVNNEQFF. The DNA of the CDR3 is TGTGCCAGCAGCTTGCTAGCGGGAGTTAATAATGAGCAGTTCTTC.

V usage is TRBV5-4 and J usage is TRBJ1-2, with TRBD1 matching 10 bases. CDR1 is SGHNT, CDR2 YYREEE, per germline (reference sequence). J lost 6 bases, V lost 4 bases, and 3 bases had no gene match. This CDR3 spans 13 amino acids. The CDR3 region is CASSGDRGHGYTF. DNA for the CDR3: TGTGCCAGCAGCGGTGACAGGGGGCATGGCTACACCTTC.

V usage is TRBV29-1 and J usage is TRBJ2-3, with a possible D match to TRBD2 (6 bases). With 6 bases removed from V and 4 bases from J, the gap between germline ends came to 14 bases. The germline CDR1 and CDR2 sequences are SQVTM and ANQGSEA. The CDR3 extends over 13 amino acids. CDR3 sequence reads: CSVFLGLSDTQYF. CDR3 coding DNA: TGCAGCGTCTTCTTGGGACTGTCAGATACGCAGTATTTT.

Only a few counts were recorded for this clone. CDR3 coding DNA: TGCGCCAGCAGCCCGGCAGGGTATCTCGGAAACACCATATATTTT. Amino acid sequence: CASSPAGYLGNTIYF. This chain links TRBV5-1 with TRBJ1-3, with D perhaps TRBD1 (5 bases). Trimming took off 4 bases at V and 4 bases at J, with 15 bases between the two ends. Germline V gene sequence: CDR1 SGHRS, CDR2 YFSETQ. The CDR3 loop spans 15 amino acids.

As regards this clone: The junction differs from germline at one of its ends, possibly a read error. The chain has TRBV7-7 and TRBJ2-1; D perhaps matches TRBD2 (6 bases). In germline, CDR1 is SSHAT, CDR2 FNYEAQ (reference sequence). CDR3 size: 16 residues. CDR3 nucleotides: TGTGCTAGCAGCGAGGGACTCCGTACCTCCTACAATGAGCAGTTCTTC. Amino acid sequence: CASSEGLRTSYNEQFF.

This clone has just a few counts. The CDR3 coding sequence is TGCAGCGTTGAGCTAGCGGGAGGGTCCTCCTACGAGCAGTACTTC. This gives the protein CSVELAGGSSYEQYF. V is TRBV29-1 and J is TRBJ2-7; 12 bases match TRBD2. J was trimmed by 0 bases and V by 3 bases; bases with no gene match: 3. CDR1 SQVTM and CDR2 ANQGSEA come from the germline V gene. The CDR3 is made up of 15 amino acids.

This clone was detected a few times. This chain links TRBV18 with TRBJ1-1; 8 bases align to TRBD1. The CDR3 is made up of 14 amino acids. CDR1 and CDR2 from the germline V gene are KGHSH and LQKENI. The V segment lost 3 bases and the J segment 5 bases; nucleotides outside the gene matches: 5. This CDR3 reads CASSPSRGHTEAFF. In DNA, the CDR3 is TGTGCCAGCTCACCGAGCAGGGGGCATACTGAAGCTTTCTTT.

The V call is TRBV6-6, the J call TRBJ1-4; unclear D gene. V was shortened by 0 bases and J by 7 bases, with 3 bases between the two germline ends. The CDR3 length is 12 residues. Germline V gene data show CDR1 as MNHNY and CDR2 as SVGAGI (reference sequence). CDR3 sequence: CASSYSFEKLFF. For the CDR3, the DNA is TGTGCCAGCAGTTACTCCTTTGAAAAACTGTTTTTT.